What follows are 21 T cell receptor beta chains derived from one specimen sequenced in a study of graft-versus-host responses after intestinal transplantation. No antigen has been identified for these receptors. Libraries were prepared by immunoSEQ multiplex PCR; TCRdb keeps only in-frame clonotypes and omits some of them. The repertoire has 50,000 or so clones, around 90% of them found once; the top ten carry roughly 2.7%. This sample comprised unstimulated CD4+ T cells sorted from spleen or lymph node cells, obtained before transplant. The origin of the receptors is a human donor who was the organ donor for an intestinal transplant.

This chain links TRBV7-6 with TRBJ2-5; perhaps TRBD1 as D (8 bases). CDR1 is SGHVS, CDR2 FNYEAQ, per germline. This CDR3 is built from 15 residues. Trimming pared 5 bases from V and 5 bases from J, leaving 18 bases between. As DNA, the CDR3 is TGTGCCAGCAGCAATCAGGGGGCAGCGGGGGAGACCCAGTACTTC. This gives the protein CASSNQGAAGETQYF.

The rearrangement links TRBV4-2 to TRBJ2-5, with 11 bases fitting TRBD2. The J segment lost 0 bases and the V segment lost 4 bases, leaving 1 base of the junction unmatched. The germline V gene encodes CDR1 LGHNA and CDR2 YNFKEQ. This CDR3 comprises 15 residues. The CDR3 loop is CASSRTSGYQETQYF. As DNA, the CDR3 is TGTGCCAGCAGCCGGACTAGCGGGTACCAAGAGACCCAGTACTTC.

V is TRBV9 and J is TRBJ2-1; TRBD2 agrees at 8 bases. CDR1 SGDLS and CDR2 YYNGEE come from the germline V gene. The V segment lost 0 bases and the J segment 7 bases; nucleotides outside the gene matches: 9. CDR3 length: 16 amino acids. In DNA form, the CDR3 reads TGTGCCAGCAGCGTAGCCGGACTAGCCTGGGGAAATGAGCAGTTCTTC. Its protein is CASSVAGLAWGNEQFF.

The CDR3 spells CASSHPKGTGGSGANVLTF. DNA of the CDR3: TGCGCCAGCAGCCACCCCAAGGGGACAGGGGGCTCTGGGGCCAACGTCCTGACTTTC. This chain links TRBV4-1 with TRBJ2-6; the match to TRBD1 covers 11 bases. CDR1 and CDR2 (germline): MGHRA, YSYEKL. The CDR3 consists of 19 residues. The junction had 7 bases not matched to a gene; V was cut back by 3 bases and J by 0 bases.

This clone has more than one count but fewer than ten. The V and J genes are TRBV4-3 and TRBJ1-2; D unresolved. The CDR3 spans 11 residues. CDR1 is LGHNA and CDR2 is YSLEER in the germline V gene. Trimming cost V 0 bases and J 4 bases, with 0 bases left between them. The CDR3 DNA reads as TGCGCCAGCAGCCAAGACTATGGCTACACCTTC. Protein: CASSQDYGYTF.

The genes are TRBV7-2 and TRBJ2-1; no clear D gene. Germline V gene data show CDR1 as SGHTA and CDR2 as FQGNSA. With 1 base removed from V and 2 bases from J, the gap between germline ends came to 6 bases. This CDR3 has 14 residues. CDR3 loop: CASSLVPTYNEQFF. The CDR3 bases are TGTGCCAGCAGCTTAGTTCCGACCTACAATGAGCAGTTCTTC.

V is TRBV20-1 and J is TRBJ2-7; D gene ambiguous. V shed 5 bases and J shed 3 bases, with 5 bases lying between them. In germline, CDR1 is DFQATT, CDR2 SNEGSKA (reference sequence). There are 10 residues in the CDR3. Here the CDR3 reads CSAGDYEQYF. The CDR3 nucleotides read TGCAGTGCTGGTGACTACGAGCAGTACTTC.

This clone came up once. V is TRBV7-2 and J is TRBJ1-1; D is uncertain. With 5 bases removed from V and 0 bases from J, the gap between germline ends came to 4 bases. In germline, CDR1 is SGHTA, CDR2 FQGNSA. The CDR3 has 12 amino acids. CDR3 in DNA: TGTGCCAGCAGCCCGATGAACACTGAAGCTTTCTTT. Its translation is CASSPMNTEAFF.

In nucleotides, the CDR3 is TGTGCCAGCTCACCGGGTTGGGGGTCTAACACTGAAGCTTTCTTT. Protein product: CASSPGWGSNTEAFF. This chain uses TRBV18 with TRBJ1-1, with D possibly TRBD1 on 5 matching bases. Looked up from germline, CDR1 is KGHSH and CDR2 is LQKENI. V dropped 3 bases and J dropped 2 bases, with 13 bases sitting between them. This CDR3 spans 15 amino acids.

This chain links TRBV19 with TRBJ2-7, with D perhaps matching TRBD1 or TRBD2 (5 bases each). The germline CDR1 and CDR2 sequences are LNHDA and SQIVND (reference sequence). The CDR3 consists of 15 residues. V lost 4 bases, J lost 2 bases, and 15 bases lay in between. This chain's CDR3 is CASSTQRGYPYEQYF. CDR3 DNA sequence: TGTGCCAGTAGTACCCAACGGGGCTATCCCTACGAGCAGTACTTC.

The V call is TRBV6-1, the J call TRBJ1-1, with 10 nucleotides matching TRBD1. The V segment lost 4 bases and the J segment 4 bases; nucleotides outside the gene matches: 0. The CDR3 totals 13 residues. Germline V CDR1 and CDR2: MNHNS, SASEGT. CDR3 sequence reads: CASSGQGATEAFF. As DNA, the CDR3 is TGTGCCAGCAGTGGACAGGGGGCCACTGAAGCTTTCTTT.

The rearrangement joins TRBV20-1 to TRBJ2-3; 7 nucleotides line up with TRBD2. Germline CDR1 and CDR2: DFQATT and SNEGSKA (reference sequence). The CDR3 is 10 residues long. J gave up 13 bases and V 1 base, and 2 bases lay outside the gene matches. The DNA of the CDR3 is TGCAGTGCTAGAGGGACTAGGGAGTATTTT. Amino acids: CSARGTREYF.

The chain employs TRBV19 and TRBJ1-4, with D perhaps matching TRBD1 (6 bases). Deletions cut 4 bases from V and 3 bases from J, with 12 bases between. The CDR3 extends over 15 amino acids. Germline V gene data show CDR1 as LNHDA and CDR2 as SQIVND (reference sequence). The CDR3 protein is CASSKRTESNEKLFF. DNA of the CDR3: TGTGCCAGTAGTAAGCGGACAGAATCTAATGAAAAACTGTTTTTT. The full variable domain, completed using reference TRBV19 and TRBJ1-4, is DGGITQSPKYLFRKEGQNVTLSCEQNLNHDAMYWYRQDPGQGLRLIYYSQIVNDFQKGDIAEGYSVSREKKESFPLTVTSAQKNPTAFYLCASSKRTESNEKLFFGSGTQLSVL.

This CDR3 is CASSPGQGSYEQYF. CDR3 bases: TGTGCCAGCTCCCCGGGACAGGGTTCCTACGAGCAGTACTTC. The chain carries TRBV18 and TRBJ2-7; the match to TRBD1 covers 9 bases. This CDR3 has 14 amino acids. The V segment lost 6 bases and the J segment 1 base; nucleotides outside the gene matches: 4. Germline CDR1 is KGHSH and CDR2 is LQKENI.

To note about this clone: This CDR3 is also generated by other DNA sequences in the sample. The chain carries TRBV5-1 and TRBJ1-3; D might be TRBD1 (5 bases). Germline-derived CDR1 and CDR2 are SGHRS and YFSETQ. Trimming removed 0 bases from V and 0 bases from J, with 7 bases in between. This CDR3 has 15 residues. The CDR3 loop reads CASSLDRSSGNTIYF. The CDR3 region has the DNA TGCGCCAGCAGCTTGGACAGGAGCTCTGGAAACACCATATATTTT.

The chain joins TRBV5-5 to TRBJ2-7; 8 nucleotides align to TRBD1. The CDR3 length is 16 residues. Losses at the gene ends were 1 base for V and 3 bases for J; bases not matched to a gene: 9. Germline loops: CDR1 SGHKS, CDR2 YYEKEE (reference sequence). The CDR3 spells CASSLILGQAFYEQYF. DNA of the CDR3: TGTGCCAGCAGCTTGATCTTGGGACAGGCTTTCTACGAGCAGTACTTC.

The V gene is TRBV19, the J gene TRBJ1-5; D is possibly TRBD1 (5 bases). The CDR3 runs 17 residues. The germline V gene has CDR1 LNHDA and CDR2 SQIVND (reference sequence). With 5 bases removed from V and 1 base from J, the gap between germline ends came to 18 bases. The CDR3 DNA reads TGTGCCAGTAGTTCCCTGGAGAGGGGCGCGAGCAATCAGCCCCAGCATTTT. This encodes CASSSLERGASNQPQHF.

The rearrangement joins TRBV28 to TRBJ2-7; no clear D gene. Germline CDR1 is MDHEN and CDR2 is SYDVKM. Trimming took 2 bases from V and 6 from J, leaving 8 bases between them. The length of the CDR3 is 12 residues. CDR3: CASSLVSSEQYF. DNA of the CDR3: TGTGCCAGCAGTTTAGTTTCCAGCGAGCAGTACTTC. Full variable domain (missing parts from reference TRBV28 and TRBJ2-7): DVKVTQSSRYLVKRTGEKVFLECVQDMDHENMFWYRQDPGLGLRLIYFSYDVKMKEKGDIPEGYSVSREKKERFSLILESASTNQTSMYLCASSLVSSEQYFGPGTRLTVT.

J is TRBJ2-5 and V is TRBV2; D is uncertain. Deletions cut 5 bases from V and 5 bases from J, with 9 bases between. Germline CDR1 is SNHLY and CDR2 is FYNNEI. This CDR3 region has 12 residues. This CDR3 reads CASSYGGETQYF. As DNA, the CDR3 is TGTGCCAGCAGTTATGGTGGGGAGACCCAGTACTTC. Drawing the rest from reference TRBV2 and TRBJ2-5, the complete variable domain is EPEVTQTPSHQVTQMGQEVILRCVPISNHLYFYWYRQILGQKVEFLVSFYNNEISEKSEIFDDQFSVERPDGSNFTLKIRSTKLEDSAMYFCASSYGGETQYFGPGTRLLVL.

This chain uses TRBV2 with TRBJ2-2; D is ambiguous. This CDR3 region has 15 residues. CDR1 is SNHLY, CDR2 FYNNEI, per germline. Trimming cost V 7 bases and J 1 base, with 13 bases left between them. The CDR3 DNA reads as TGTGCCAGCACCAAGAATTCAGGGAACACCGGGGAGCTGTTTTTT. Amino acid sequence: CASTKNSGNTGELFF.

The rearrangement uses TRBV19 and TRBJ1-1; 7 positions match TRBD1. CDR1 and CDR2 (germline): LNHDA, SQIVND (reference sequence). Unmatched junction bases numbered 5, after V lost 6 bases and J lost 4 bases. The CDR3 sequence is 13 residues long. The CDR3: CASSRQGGTEAFF. The DNA for the CDR3 is TGTGCCAGTAGCAGACAGGGTGGCACTGAAGCTTTCTTT.